The clone carrying this T cell receptor (beta chain) was observed a few times. Unmatched junction bases numbered 11, after V lost 5 bases and J lost 8 bases. Germline V lookup: CDR1 SNHLY, CDR2 FYNNEI. The CDR3 covers 15 residues. This sample was taken from a study of low-dose radiotherapy and immunotherapy resistance in tumors. As for the study in general: Intravenous ipilimumab 1 mg/kg every six weeks was given with nivolumab 240 mg every two weeks.

First-strand cDNA relied on TRAV- and TRBV-specific primers spanning alpha and beta chains. Both a constant-region primer and a V-primer adapter served to amplify TCRs across 15 to 25 PCR cycles. TCRdb used MiXCR to reprocess the reads, holding one entry per CDR3 protein. In the table there are 7,100 or so distinct CDR3 sequences, roughly 50% of which are singletons. This clonotype originated in a human donor with advanced metastatic prostate, ovarian, gallbladder or colorectal cancer (not recorded which). This table probably holds off-target reads from a library built for another chain. This sequence joins TRBV2 and TRBJ2-4, with 8 bases that match TRBD2. The CDR3 DNA is TGTGCCAGCAGTCTCGGGGGGGCCGGCGGAGACATTCAGTACTTC. It encodes CASSLGGAGGDIQYF.